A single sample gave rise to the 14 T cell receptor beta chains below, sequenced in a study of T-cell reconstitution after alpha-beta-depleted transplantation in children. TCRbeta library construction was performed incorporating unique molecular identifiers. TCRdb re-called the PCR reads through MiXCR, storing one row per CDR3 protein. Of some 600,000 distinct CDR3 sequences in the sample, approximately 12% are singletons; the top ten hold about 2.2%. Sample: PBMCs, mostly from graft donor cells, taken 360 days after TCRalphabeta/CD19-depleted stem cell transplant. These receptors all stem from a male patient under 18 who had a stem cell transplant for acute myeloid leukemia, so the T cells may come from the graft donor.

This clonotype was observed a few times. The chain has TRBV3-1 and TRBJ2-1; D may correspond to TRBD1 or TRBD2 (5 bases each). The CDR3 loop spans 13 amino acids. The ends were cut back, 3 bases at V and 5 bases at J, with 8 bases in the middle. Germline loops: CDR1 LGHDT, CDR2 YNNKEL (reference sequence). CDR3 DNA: TGTGCCAGCAGCCACCGGGGCCACAATGAGCAGTTCTTC. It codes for CASSHRGHNEQFF.

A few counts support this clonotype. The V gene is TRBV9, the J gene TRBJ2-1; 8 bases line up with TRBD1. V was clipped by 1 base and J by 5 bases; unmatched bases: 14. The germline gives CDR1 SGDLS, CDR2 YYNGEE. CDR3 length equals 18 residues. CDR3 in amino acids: CASSVPIGRTGKDNEQFF. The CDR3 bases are TGTGCCAGCAGCGTACCGATTGGTAGGACAGGGAAGGACAATGAGCAGTTCTTC.

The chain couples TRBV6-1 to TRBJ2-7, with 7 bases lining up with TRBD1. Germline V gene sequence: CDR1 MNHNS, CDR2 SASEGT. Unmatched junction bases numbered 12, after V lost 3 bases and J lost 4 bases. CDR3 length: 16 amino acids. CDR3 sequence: CASSEVRRGRIYEQYF. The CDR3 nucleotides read TGTGCCAGCAGTGAGGTCCGAAGGGGGCGAATTTACGAGCAGTACTTC.

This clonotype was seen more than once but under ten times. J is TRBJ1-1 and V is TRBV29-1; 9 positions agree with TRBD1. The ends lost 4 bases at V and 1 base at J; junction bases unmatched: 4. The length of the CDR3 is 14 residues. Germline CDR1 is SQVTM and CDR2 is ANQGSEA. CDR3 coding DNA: TGCAGCGTTGTTTGGACAGGGGCGAACACTGAAGCTTTCTTT. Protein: CSVVWTGANTEAFF.

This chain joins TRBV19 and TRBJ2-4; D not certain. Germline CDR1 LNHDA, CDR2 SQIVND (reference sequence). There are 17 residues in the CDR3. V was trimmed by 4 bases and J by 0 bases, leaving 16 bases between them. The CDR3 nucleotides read TGTGCCAGTAGTACCCCCTCCTTACTTTTAGCCAAAAACATTCAGTACTTC. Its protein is CASSTPSLLLAKNIQYF.

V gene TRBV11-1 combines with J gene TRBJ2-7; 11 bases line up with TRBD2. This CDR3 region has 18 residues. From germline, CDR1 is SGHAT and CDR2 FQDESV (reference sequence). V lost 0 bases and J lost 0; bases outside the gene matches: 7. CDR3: CASSLAVLAGGHSYEQYF. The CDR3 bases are TGTGCCAGCAGCTTAGCGGTCCTAGCGGGAGGTCACTCCTACGAGCAGTACTTC.

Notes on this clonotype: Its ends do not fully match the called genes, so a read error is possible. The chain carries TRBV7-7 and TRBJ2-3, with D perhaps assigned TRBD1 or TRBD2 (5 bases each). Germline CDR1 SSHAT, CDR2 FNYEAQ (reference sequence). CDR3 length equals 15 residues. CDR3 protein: CASSLAGTLGDTQYF. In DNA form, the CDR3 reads TGTGCTAGCAGCTTAGCAGGGACCCTGGGAGATACGCAGTATTTT. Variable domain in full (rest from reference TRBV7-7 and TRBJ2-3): GAGVSQSPRYKVTKRGQDVTLRCDPISSHATLYWYQQALGQGPEFLTYFNYEAQPDKSGLPSDRFSAERPEGSISTLTIQRTEQRDSAMYRCASSLAGTLGDTQYFGPGTRLTVL.

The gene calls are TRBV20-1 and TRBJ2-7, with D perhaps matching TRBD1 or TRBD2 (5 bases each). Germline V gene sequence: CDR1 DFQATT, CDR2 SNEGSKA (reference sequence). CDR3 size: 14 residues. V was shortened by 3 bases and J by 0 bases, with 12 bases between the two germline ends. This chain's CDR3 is CSASAGTVSYEQYF. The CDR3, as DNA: TGCAGTGCTAGCGCCGGGACGGTCTCCTACGAGCAGTACTTC.

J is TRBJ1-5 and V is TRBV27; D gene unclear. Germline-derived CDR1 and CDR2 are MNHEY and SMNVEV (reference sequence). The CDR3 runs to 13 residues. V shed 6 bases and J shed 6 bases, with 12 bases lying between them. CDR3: CASSPIATQPQHF. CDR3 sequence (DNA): TGTGCCAGCAGCCCTATAGCGACTCAGCCCCAGCATTTT.

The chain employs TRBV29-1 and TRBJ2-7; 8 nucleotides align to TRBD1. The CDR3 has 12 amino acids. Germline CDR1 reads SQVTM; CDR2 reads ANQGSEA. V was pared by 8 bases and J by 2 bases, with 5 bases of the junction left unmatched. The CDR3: CSKDRGAYEQYF. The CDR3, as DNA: TGCAGCAAAGACAGGGGCGCCTACGAGCAGTACTTC.

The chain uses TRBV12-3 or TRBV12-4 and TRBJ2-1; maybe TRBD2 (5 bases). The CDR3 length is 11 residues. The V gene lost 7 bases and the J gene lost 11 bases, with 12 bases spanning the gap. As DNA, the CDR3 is TGTGCCAGCACCTCTAGGACTCAGCAGTTCTTC. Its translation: CASTSRTQQFF.

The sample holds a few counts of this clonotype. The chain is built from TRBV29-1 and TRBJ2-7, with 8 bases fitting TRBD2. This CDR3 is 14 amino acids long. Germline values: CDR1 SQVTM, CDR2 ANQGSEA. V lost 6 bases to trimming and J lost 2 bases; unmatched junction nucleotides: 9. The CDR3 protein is CSVPGLGATYEQYF. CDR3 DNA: TGCAGCGTGCCGGGACTAGGAGCAACCTACGAGCAGTACTTC.

CDR3 region: CASSSWGLAGGPKGNEQFF. CDR3 bases: TGTGCCAGCAGCTCGTGGGGACTAGCGGGAGGGCCTAAGGGAAATGAGCAGTTCTTC. The rearrangement joins TRBV11-2 to TRBJ2-1, with 16 nucleotides matching TRBD2. CDR1 and CDR2 (germline): SGHAT, FQNNGV. The CDR3 totals 19 residues. The trim removed 4 bases at V and 7 bases at J, leaving 13 bases unmatched.

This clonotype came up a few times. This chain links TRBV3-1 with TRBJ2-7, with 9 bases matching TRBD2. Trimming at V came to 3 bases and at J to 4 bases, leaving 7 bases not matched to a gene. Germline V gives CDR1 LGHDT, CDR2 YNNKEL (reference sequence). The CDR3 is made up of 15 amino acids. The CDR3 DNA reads TGTGCCAGCAGCCAGTTGGGACTAGCCCTTTACGAGCAGTACTTC. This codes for CASSQLGLALYEQYF.